This TCR beta chain was captured in a study of T cells in Graves' hyperthyroidism and ophthalmopathy. The CDR3 spans 11 residues. V lost 5 bases and J lost 3, with 7 bases in between. The germline CDR1 and CDR2 sequences are DFQATT and SNEGSKA (reference sequence). Many counts were recorded for this clonotype. It was 8.5 to 10 ml of fresh peripheral blood that supplied the PBMCs. Authors of the study amplified TCR beta CDR3 regions from RNA transcripts. The HTBI primer set drove a first-round RT-PCR of the TCR CDR3. TCRdb reanalysed the multiplex PCR reads using MiXCR and keeps one entry per CDR3 protein. Of under 450,000 distinct CDR3 sequences in the sample, 15% to 19% are singletons; the top ten hold 7.5% to 8%.

The chain combines TRBV20-1 with TRBJ2-5; a weak D match, TRBD1 (5 bases). The sequenced material came from blood. This clonotype was obtained from a woman aged 18-29 years with Graves' hyperthyroidism. Written as DNA, the CDR3 is TGCAGTGCTGGCAGGGAAGAGACCCAGTACTTC. It yields the protein CSAGREETQYF.